This T cell receptor (beta chain) derives from a study of technical replicates of blood from a handful of donors. The table came from immunoSEQ multiplex PCR; TCRdb's copy has only in-frame clones and leaves some out. The sample records approximately 100,000 clones, 96% being singletons. This CDR3 comprises 14 residues. The V gene's germline CDR1 is SGHVS and CDR2 FQNEAQ. V trimming: 4 bases; J trimming: 10 bases; junction bases outside the gene matches: 7. This receptor was taken from a human donor in good health. The rearrangement uses TRBV7-8 and TRBJ2-1; 10 bases fit TRBD1. Material: T cells isolated from PBMCs. In nucleotides, the CDR3 is TGTGCCAGCAGCTCCCGAGACAGGGGGCTAGAGCAGTTCTTC. Translating it yields CASSSRDRGLEQFF.